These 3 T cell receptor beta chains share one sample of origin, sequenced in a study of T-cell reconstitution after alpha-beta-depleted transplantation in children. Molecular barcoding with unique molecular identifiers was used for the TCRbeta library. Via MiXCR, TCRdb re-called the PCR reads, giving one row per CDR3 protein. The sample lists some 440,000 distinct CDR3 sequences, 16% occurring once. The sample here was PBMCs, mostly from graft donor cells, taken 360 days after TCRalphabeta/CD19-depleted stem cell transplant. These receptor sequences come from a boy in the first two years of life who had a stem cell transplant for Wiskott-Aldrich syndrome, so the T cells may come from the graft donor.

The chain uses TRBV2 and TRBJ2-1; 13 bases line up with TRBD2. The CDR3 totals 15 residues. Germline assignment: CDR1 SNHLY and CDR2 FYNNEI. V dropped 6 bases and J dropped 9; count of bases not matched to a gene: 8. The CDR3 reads CASRALAGGPAEQFF. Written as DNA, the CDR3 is TGTGCCAGCAGAGCACTAGCGGGGGGGCCGGCTGAGCAGTTCTTC.

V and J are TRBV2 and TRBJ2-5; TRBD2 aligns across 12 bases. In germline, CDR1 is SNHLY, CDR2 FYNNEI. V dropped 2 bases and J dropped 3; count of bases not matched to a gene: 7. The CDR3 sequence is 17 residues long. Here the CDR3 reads CASSERKLAGGKETQYF. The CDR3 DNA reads TGTGCCAGCAGTGAAAGGAAGCTAGCGGGGGGGAAAGAGACCCAGTACTTC.

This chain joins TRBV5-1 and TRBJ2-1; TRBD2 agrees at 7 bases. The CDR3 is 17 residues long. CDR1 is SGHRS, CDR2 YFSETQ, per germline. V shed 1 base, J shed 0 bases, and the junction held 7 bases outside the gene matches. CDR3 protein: CASSLPSSGSSYNEQFF. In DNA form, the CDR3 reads TGCGCCAGCAGCTTGCCCTCTAGCGGTAGCTCCTACAATGAGCAGTTCTTC.